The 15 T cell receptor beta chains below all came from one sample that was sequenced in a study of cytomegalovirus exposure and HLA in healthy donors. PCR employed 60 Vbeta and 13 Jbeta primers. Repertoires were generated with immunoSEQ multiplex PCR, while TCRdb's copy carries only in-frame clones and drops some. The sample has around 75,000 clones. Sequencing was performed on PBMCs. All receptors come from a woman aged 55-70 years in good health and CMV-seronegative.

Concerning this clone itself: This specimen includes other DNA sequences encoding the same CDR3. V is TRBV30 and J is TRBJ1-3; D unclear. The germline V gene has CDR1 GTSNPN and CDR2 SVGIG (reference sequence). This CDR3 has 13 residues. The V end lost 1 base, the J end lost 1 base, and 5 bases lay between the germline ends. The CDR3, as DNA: TGTGCCTGGAGTGCCGGGTCTGGAAACACCATATATTTT. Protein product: CAWSAGSGNTIYF.

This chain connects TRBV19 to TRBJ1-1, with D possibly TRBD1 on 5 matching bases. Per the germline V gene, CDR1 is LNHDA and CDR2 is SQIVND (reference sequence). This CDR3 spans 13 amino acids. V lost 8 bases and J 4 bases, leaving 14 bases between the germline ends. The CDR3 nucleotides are TGTGCCAGTGGCAGGGTTCCCATCACTGAAGCTTTCTTT. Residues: CASGRVPITEAFF.

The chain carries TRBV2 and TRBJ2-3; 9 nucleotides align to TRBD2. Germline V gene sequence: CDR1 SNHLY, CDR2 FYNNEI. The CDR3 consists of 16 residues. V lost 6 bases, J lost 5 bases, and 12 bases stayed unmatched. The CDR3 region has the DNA TGTGCCAGCAGGCCTAGCGGGATGCGGATCGGAGATACGCAGTATTTT. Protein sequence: CASRPSGMRIGDTQYF.

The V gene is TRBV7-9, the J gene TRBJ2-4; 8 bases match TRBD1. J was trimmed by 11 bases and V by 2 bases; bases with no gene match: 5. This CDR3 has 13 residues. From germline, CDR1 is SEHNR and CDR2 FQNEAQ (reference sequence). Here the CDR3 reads CASSLTGGHLQYF. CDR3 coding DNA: TGTGCCAGCAGCTTAACAGGGGGACACCTTCAGTACTTC.

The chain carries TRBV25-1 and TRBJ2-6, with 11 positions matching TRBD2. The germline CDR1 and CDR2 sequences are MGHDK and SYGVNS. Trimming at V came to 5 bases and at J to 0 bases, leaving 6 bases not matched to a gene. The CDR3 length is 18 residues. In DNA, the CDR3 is TGTGCCAGCAGTCCGCTAGCGGGAGGAAGCTCTGGGGCCAACGTCCTGACTTTC. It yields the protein CASSPLAGGSSGANVLTF.

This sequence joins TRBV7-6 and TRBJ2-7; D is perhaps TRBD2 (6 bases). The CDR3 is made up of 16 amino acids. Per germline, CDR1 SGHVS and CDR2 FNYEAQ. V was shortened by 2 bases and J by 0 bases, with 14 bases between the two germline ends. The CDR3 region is CASSLTAAGHSYEQYF. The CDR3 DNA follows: TGTGCCAGCAGCTTAACCGCTGCGGGGCACTCCTACGAGCAGTACTTC.

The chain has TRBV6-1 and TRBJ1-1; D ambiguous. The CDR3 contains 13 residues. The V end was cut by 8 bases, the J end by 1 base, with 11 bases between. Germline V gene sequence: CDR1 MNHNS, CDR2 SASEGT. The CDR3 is CASEGYRNTEAFF. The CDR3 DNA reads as TGTGCCAGCGAAGGTTACAGGAACACTGAAGCTTTCTTT.

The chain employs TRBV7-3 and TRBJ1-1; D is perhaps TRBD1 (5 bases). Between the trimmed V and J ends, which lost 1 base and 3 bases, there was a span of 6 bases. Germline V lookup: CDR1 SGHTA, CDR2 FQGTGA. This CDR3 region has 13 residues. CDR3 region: CASSLSRDTEAFF. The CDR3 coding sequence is TGTGCCAGCAGCTTAAGCAGGGACACTGAAGCTTTCTTT.

The CDR3 nucleotides read TGCGCCAGCAGCCATAGCGGGAGAAACTCCTACGAGCAGTACTTC. Its translation: CASSHSGRNSYEQYF. The genes are TRBV4-3 and TRBJ2-7; 9 bases agree with TRBD2. The CDR3 covers 15 residues. Germline loops: CDR1 LGHNA, CDR2 YSLEER. The V and J ends lost 3 bases and 0 bases, in that order; junction bases with no gene match: 3.

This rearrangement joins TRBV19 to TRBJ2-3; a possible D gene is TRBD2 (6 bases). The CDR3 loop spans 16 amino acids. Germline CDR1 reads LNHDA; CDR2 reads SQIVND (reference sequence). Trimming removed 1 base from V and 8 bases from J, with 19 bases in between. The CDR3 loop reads CASSIGRAAGGGTQYF. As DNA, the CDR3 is TGTGCCAGTAGTATAGGGAGGGCAGCTGGAGGCGGTACGCAGTATTTT.

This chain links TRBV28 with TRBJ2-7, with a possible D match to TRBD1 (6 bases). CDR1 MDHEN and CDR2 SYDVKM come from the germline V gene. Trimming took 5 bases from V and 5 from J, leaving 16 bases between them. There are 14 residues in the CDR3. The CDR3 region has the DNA TGTGCCAGCAGTCTAACAGGGTTTAGAAACGAGCAGTACTTC. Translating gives CASSLTGFRNEQYF.

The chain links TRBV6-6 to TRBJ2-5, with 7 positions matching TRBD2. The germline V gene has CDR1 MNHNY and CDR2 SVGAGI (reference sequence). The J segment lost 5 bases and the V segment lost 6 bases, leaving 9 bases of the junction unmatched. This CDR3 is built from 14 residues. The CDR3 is CASRQPTSLETQYF. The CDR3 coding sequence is TGTGCCAGCAGACAGCCGACTAGCTTGGAGACCCAGTACTTC.

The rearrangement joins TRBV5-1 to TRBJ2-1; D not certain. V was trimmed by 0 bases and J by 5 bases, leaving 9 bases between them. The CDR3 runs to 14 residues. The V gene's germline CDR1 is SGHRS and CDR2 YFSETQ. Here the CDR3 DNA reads TGCGCCAGCAGCTTGGTACTCGCCAACAATGAGCAGTTCTTC. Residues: CASSLVLANNEQFF.

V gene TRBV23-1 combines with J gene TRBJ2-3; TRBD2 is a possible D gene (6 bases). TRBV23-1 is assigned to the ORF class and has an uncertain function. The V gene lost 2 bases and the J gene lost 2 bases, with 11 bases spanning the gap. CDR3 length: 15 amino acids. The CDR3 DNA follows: TGCGCCAGCAGTCAAGGAGGGACCCCCACAGATACGCAGTATTTT. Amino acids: CASSQGGTPTDTQYF.

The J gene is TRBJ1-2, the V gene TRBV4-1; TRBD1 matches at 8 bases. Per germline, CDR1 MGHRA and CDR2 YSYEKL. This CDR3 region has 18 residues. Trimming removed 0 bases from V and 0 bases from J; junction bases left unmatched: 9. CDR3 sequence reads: CASSQDGTGSKANYGYTF. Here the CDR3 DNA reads TGCGCCAGCAGCCAAGACGGGACAGGATCAAAAGCTAACTATGGCTACACCTTC.